This TCR beta chain was found in a study of tissue T cells after allogeneic stem cell transplantation. In this sample, this clone turned up a few times. The CDR3 has 14 amino acids. V shed 0 bases and J shed 7 bases, with 13 bases lying between them. Germline V gives CDR1 LGHNA, CDR2 YNFKEQ. The data were produced by immunoSEQ multiplex PCR, yet TCRdb's version contains in-frame clones alone and is incomplete. The data hold about 40,000 clones, with about nine tenths observed a single time. This TCR derives from a woman aged 40 to 75 who later had graft-versus-host disease after an allogeneic stem cell transplant. The chain has TRBV4-2 and TRBJ2-7; D unresolved. Sequencing was performed on blood, taken before transplantation. The CDR3 here is CASSQDLGAREQYF. The CDR3 bases are TGTGCCAGCAGCCAAGATCTTGGAGCAAGGGAGCAGTACTTC.